This TCR beta chain was retrieved from a study of T cell repertoires in cytomegalovirus infection. Overall study context: CMV infection together with matching HLA type was indicated by public TCR beta signatures. Study-level results: What dominated the ex vivo response were HLA-C-restricted CMV-specific TCR beta clonotypes.

TCRdb re-called the reads with MiXCR, one entry per CDR3 protein. The profile shows about 60,000 distinct CDR3 sequences, 20% of them singletons. As for this clonotype: Its target is not known.

V lost 0 bases to trimming and J lost 2 bases, with 17 bases between them. CDR1 is SGHTA, CDR2 FQGTGA, per germline. This CDR3 region has 18 residues. Sequences were derived from CD8+ T cells from cultured PBMCs, sampled from culture after CMV antigen stimulation. This chain links TRBV7-3 with TRBJ2-1; a possible D gene is TRBD2 (7 bases). The TCR comes from a human donor in good health (CMV status not recorded). Some clones in this sample may be carry-over from other donors' samples. CDR3 nucleotides: TGTGCCAGCAGCTTAACCGGGGGGCCCATTGGGACCTACAATGAGCAGTTCTTC. Translating gives CASSLTGGPIGTYNEQFF. The variable domain in full, with the rest retrieved from reference TRBV7-3 and TRBJ2-1, is GAGVSQTPSNKVTEKGKYVELRCDPISGHTALYWYRQSLGQGPEFLIYFQGTGAADDSGLPNDRFFAVRPEGSVSTLKIQRTERGDSAVYLCASSLTGGPIGTYNEQFFGPGTRLTVL.